Listed below are T cell receptor beta chains from one sample, sequenced in a study of CD8 T cells in Susac syndrome. TCRdb recomputed calls from the immunoSEQ multiplex PCR reads with MiXCR, one row per CDR3 protein. The table includes 160,000 or so distinct CDR3 sequences, about 91% detected once. Sequenced input: CD4+ T cells from PBMCs. These receptors came from a human donor in good health. Both conserved end residues are part of each CDR3. A D gene is named only where the DNA matches it firmly. Clone size is stated in some rows and not others, as once, few, many or a class when expanded.

V: TRBV2
J: TRBJ2-7
D: TRBD2
size: -
DNA: TGTGCCAGCAGTGAGCTGGTAAGCGGGAGTCTGCAGTACTTC
CDR3: CASSELVSGSLQYF

V: TRBV7-8
J: TRBJ2-3
D: -
size: -
DNA: TGTGCCAGCGCTTCAACCCTACGGGGAACAGATACGCAGTATTTT
CDR3: CASASTLRGTDTQYF

V: TRBV4-3
J: TRBJ2-4
D: -
size: -
DNA: TGCGCCAGCAGCGGGGGGGCGGGCAAAAACATTCAGTACTTC
CDR3: CASSGGAGKNIQYF

V: TRBV6-2/TRBV6-3
J: TRBJ2-2
D: -
size: -
DNA: TGTGCCAGCAGTAAACTAGTTACCGGGGAGCTGTTTTTT
CDR3: CASSKLVTGELFF

V: TRBV3-1
J: TRBJ1-2
D: -
size: -
DNA: TGTGCCAGCAGCCAGGGCAGGCCCTTCTATGGCTACACCTTC
CDR3: CASSQGRPFYGYTF

V: TRBV3-1
J: TRBJ2-4
D: -
size: -
DNA: TGTGCCAGCAGCCAACCGGGGGCAACCAAAAACATTCAGTACTTC
CDR3: CASSQPGATKNIQYF

V: TRBV28
J: TRBJ2-7
D: TRBD1
size: few
DNA: TGTGCCAGCAGTCCACGGACAGGGGTGACCTACGAGCAGTACTTC
CDR3: CASSPRTGVTYEQYF

V: TRBV6-1
J: TRBJ2-4
D: -
size: -
DNA: TGTGCCAGCAGCCTATTCGGAGACATTCAGTACTTC
CDR3: CASSLFGDIQYF

V: TRBV4-3
J: TRBJ2-1
D: TRBD2
size: -
DNA: TGCGCCAGCAGCCAAGAACTAGCGGGGGCTAACAATGAGCAGTTCTTC
CDR3: CASSQELAGANNEQFF

V: TRBV29-1
J: TRBJ2-7
D: -
size: -
DNA: TGCAGCGTTGAAGTTATAGGGGCTGGCGAGCAGTACTTC
CDR3: CSVEVIGAGEQYF

V: TRBV7-2
J: TRBJ1-2
D: -
size: -
DNA: TGTGCCAGCAGCTTCGGGTCAGCTAACTATGGCTACACCTTC
CDR3: CASSFGSANYGYTF

V: TRBV12-3/TRBV12-4
J: TRBJ2-7
D: TRBD1
size: -
DNA: TGTGCCAGCCATACAGGGGGCGGAGACGAGCAGTACTTC
CDR3: CASHTGGGDEQYF

V: TRBV20-1
J: TRBJ2-3
D: TRBD2
size: -
DNA: TGCAGTGCCGGGAGGGTAGCCCCAGATACGCAGTATTTT
CDR3: CSAGRVAPDTQYF

V: TRBV5-1
J: TRBJ2-5
D: TRBD1
size: -
DNA: TGCGCCAGCAGCGCCGGAAGAACAGGGGGCGAAGAGACCCAGTACTTC
CDR3: CASSAGRTGGEETQYF

V: TRBV10-1
J: TRBJ1-2
D: -
size: once
DNA: TGCGCCAGCAGTGAACAGACCGACTATGGCTACACCTTC
CDR3: CASSEQTDYGYTF

V: TRBV5-4
J: TRBJ1-1
D: -
size: -
DNA: TGTGCCAGCAGCTCGGGGGCTACAGTGAACACTGAAGCTTTCTTT
CDR3: CASSSGATVNTEAFF

V: TRBV27
J: TRBJ2-7
D: -
size: -
DNA: TGTGCCAGCAGGTGGGACCGACGCTCCTACGAGCAGTACTTC
CDR3: CASRWDRRSYEQYF

V: TRBV20-1
J: TRBJ2-5
D: TRBD2
size: -
DNA: TGCAGTGCTGTGACTAGCGGGAGGGAGACCCAGTACTTC
CDR3: CSAVTSGRETQYF

V: TRBV7-9
J: TRBJ2-1
D: TRBD2
size: -
DNA: TGTGCCAGCGCTCTAGCGGAGCGCGTTGAGCAGTTCTTC
CDR3: CASALAERVEQFF

V: TRBV5-1
J: TRBJ2-7
D: -
size: -
DNA: TGCGCCAGCAGCTTTTGGGGGCAAGGCGAGCAGTACTTC
CDR3: CASSFWGQGEQYF

V: TRBV3-1
J: TRBJ1-1
D: -
size: -
DNA: TGTGCCAGCAGCCAAGGTCAAACCCTGAACACTGAAGCTTTCTTT
CDR3: CASSQGQTLNTEAFF

V: TRBV3-1
J: TRBJ1-6
D: -
size: -
DNA: TGTGCCAGCAGCCACTTGGTGGGTTGGAAAAATAATTCACCCCTCCACTTT
CDR3: CASSHLVGWKNNSPLHF

V: TRBV7-2
J: TRBJ2-5
D: TRBD1
size: -
DNA: TGTGCCAGCAGCATCGGCTGGACAGGGTCAGAGACCCAGTACTTC
CDR3: CASSIGWTGSETQYF

V: TRBV4-1
J: TRBJ2-7
D: -
size: -
DNA: TGCGCCAGCAGCCAAGATTACGCCGGCTACGAGCAGTACTTC
CDR3: CASSQDYAGYEQYF

V: TRBV18
J: TRBJ2-1
D: -
size: -
DNA: TGTGCCAGTGCAAGAGGGGTAAACTACAATGAGCAGTTCTTC
CDR3: CASARGVNYNEQFF

V: TRBV5-1
J: TRBJ1-5
D: -
size: -
DNA: TGCGCCAGCAGCTTGGAAGGGGCCGGCAATCAGCCCCAGCATTTT
CDR3: CASSLEGAGNQPQHF

V: TRBV3-1
J: TRBJ2-7
D: TRBD2
size: -
DNA: TGTGCCAGCAGCCTACTAGCGGGAGGGTCCTACGAGCAGTACTTC
CDR3: CASSLLAGGSYEQYF

V: TRBV10-3
J: TRBJ2-7
D: -
size: -
DNA: TGTGCCATCAGTGAGTCGACACAGGCAGGAGAGCAGTACTTC
CDR3: CAISESTQAGEQYF

V: TRBV2
J: TRBJ2-7
D: -
size: -
DNA: TGTGCCAGCAGTGGTCGGGACGGCCGGGAGCAGTACTTC
CDR3: CASSGRDGREQYF

V: TRBV5-4
J: TRBJ2-1
D: -
size: -
DNA: TGTGCCAGCAGCGCCGGCGCCCGGGACGGCCTAAGGGAGCAGTTCTTC
CDR3: CASSAGARDGLREQFF

V: TRBV5-1
J: TRBJ2-7
D: -
size: -
DNA: TGCGCCAGCAGCTTGGCCACGACCTACGAGCAGTACTTC
CDR3: CASSLATTYEQYF

V: TRBV20-1
J: TRBJ2-3
D: -
size: -
DNA: TGCAGTGCTAGACACCCAACACAGGGAGGCACAGATACGCAGTATTTT
CDR3: CSARHPTQGGTDTQYF

V: TRBV5-4
J: TRBJ2-2
D: TRBD2
size: -
DNA: TGTGCCAGCAGCCTCGGGGGTCTAGCGGGGGGGCGGAACACCGGGGAGCTGTTTTTT
CDR3: CASSLGGLAGGRNTGELFF

V: TRBV12-3/TRBV12-4
J: TRBJ2-1
D: TRBD1
size: -
DNA: TGTGCCAGCAGTTCCCCGGGACAGGGCTACAATGAGCAGTTCTTC
CDR3: CASSSPGQGYNEQFF

V: TRBV23-1
J: TRBJ2-4
D: TRBD2
size: -
DNA: TGCGCCAGCAGGCCGGGACTAGCGGGAGGACGCCAAAACATTCAGTACTTC
CDR3: CASRPGLAGGRQNIQYF

V: TRBV29-1
J: TRBJ2-1
D: -
size: -
DNA: TGCAGCGTTGACGGGGCAGGGGCCTACAATGAGCAGTTCTTC
CDR3: CSVDGAGAYNEQFF

V: TRBV25-1
J: TRBJ2-7
D: -
size: few
DNA: TGTGCCAGCAGTAGGGGGGGAGGATACGAGCAGTACTTC
CDR3: CASSRGGGYEQYF

V: TRBV3-1
J: TRBJ1-2
D: -
size: -
DNA: TGTGCCAGCAGCCCTAGGGACGGAATCTATGGCTACACCTTC
CDR3: CASSPRDGIYGYTF

V: TRBV28
J: TRBJ2-5
D: -
size: -
DNA: TGTGCCAGCAGTTTGGCTAGGTACGAGACCCAGTACTTC
CDR3: CASSLARYETQYF

V: TRBV11-2
J: TRBJ1-4
D: -
size: -
DNA: TGTGCCAGCAGCTGGGGGGCAACTAATGAAAAACTGTTTTTT
CDR3: CASSWGATNEKLFF

V: TRBV5-1
J: TRBJ2-6
D: TRBD1
size: -
DNA: TGCGCCAGCAGCATCGGACAGGCCTCTGGGGCCAACGTCCTGACTTTC
CDR3: CASSIGQASGANVLTF

V: TRBV5-8
J: TRBJ2-5
D: TRBD2
size: -
DNA: TGTGCCAGCAGCTTGGTTGTAAGCGGGAGCGTCCCAGAGACCCAGTACTTC
CDR3: CASSLVVSGSVPETQYF

V: TRBV9
J: TRBJ1-6
D: -
size: -
DNA: TGTGCCAGCAGCGTAGGAGGAAGCCAGGCTTCACCCCTCCACTTT
CDR3: CASSVGGSQASPLHF

V: TRBV7-9
J: TRBJ1-1
D: -
size: -
DNA: TGTGCCAGCAGCTTACGTCAGGGGCAGAATGCTGAAGCTTTCTTT
CDR3: CASSLRQGQNAEAFF

V: TRBV2
J: TRBJ1-1
D: -
size: -
DNA: TGTGCCAGCAAGAGGATCCAGAACACTGAAGCTTTCTTT
CDR3: CASKRIQNTEAFF

V: TRBV5-1
J: TRBJ2-5
D: -
size: -
DNA: TGCGCCAGCAGCTTGGCGGCCTATCAAGAGACCCAGTACTTC
CDR3: CASSLAAYQETQYF

V: TRBV6-2/TRBV6-3
J: TRBJ1-5
D: -
size: -
DNA: TGTGCCAGCAGTTACCAGGGCAATCAGCCCCAGCATTTT
CDR3: CASSYQGNQPQHF

V: TRBV10-3
J: TRBJ2-7
D: TRBD1
size: few
DNA: TGTGCCATCAGTGTGGCAGGGGGAAACAACGAGCAGTACTTC
CDR3: CAISVAGGNNEQYF

V: TRBV11-2
J: TRBJ2-3
D: TRBD1
size: -
DNA: TGTGCCAGCAGCTTAACAGGGGGGACAGGGGGCACAGATACGCAGTATTTT
CDR3: CASSLTGGTGGTDTQYF

V: TRBV4-1
J: TRBJ2-1
D: -
size: -
DNA: TGCGCCAGCAGCCAACCTTTAGAAGAGCAGTTCTTC
CDR3: CASSQPLEEQFF

V: TRBV5-1
J: TRBJ1-1
D: -
size: -
DNA: TGCGCCAGCAGCCCTGCGGGGGGCGGGCACACTGAAGCTTTCTTT
CDR3: CASSPAGGGHTEAFF

V: TRBV5-4
J: TRBJ1-2
D: -
size: -
DNA: TGTGCCAGCAGCTTGTATCTGGGAAACTATGGCTACACCTTC
CDR3: CASSLYLGNYGYTF

V: TRBV19
J: TRBJ1-2
D: -
size: -
DNA: TGTGCCAGTAGTATAGATCCAGGGTTCAATGGCTACACCTTC
CDR3: CASSIDPGFNGYTF